Below are 19 T cell receptor beta chains sequenced from a single sample in a study of blood T cell repertoires in COVID-19. The table came from immunoSEQ multiplex PCR; TCRdb's copy has only in-frame clones and leaves some out. The sample holds about 190,000 clones, nearly 80% seen once. The specimen was peripheral blood. The receptors derive from a woman between 65 and 79 years old with acute or convalescent COVID-19.

This chain uses TRBV7-8 with TRBJ1-2; 10 nucleotides agree with TRBD1. The CDR3 is made up of 15 amino acids. The germline gives CDR1 SGHVS, CDR2 FQNEAQ. The junction had 11 bases not matched to a gene; V was cut back by 9 bases and J by 4 bases. The DNA for the CDR3 is TGTGCCAGTTGCCCCGGGACAGGGGTTCCCTATGGCTACACCTTC. Translating gives CASCPGTGVPYGYTF.

The gene calls are TRBV2 and TRBJ2-5, with TRBD1 matching 8 bases. CDR1 and CDR2 from the germline V gene are SNHLY and FYNNEI. Unmatched junction bases numbered 11, after V lost 8 bases and J lost 9 bases. This CDR3 spans 13 amino acids. The CDR3 region is CASAGGTGQSQYF. The CDR3 DNA follows: TGTGCCAGCGCGGGTGGGACAGGCCAATCCCAGTACTTC. The full variable domain, rest sourced from reference TRBV2 and TRBJ2-5, is EPEVTQTPSHQVTQMGQEVILRCVPISNHLYFYWYRQILGQKVEFLVSFYNNEISEKSEIFDDQFSVERPDGSNFTLKIRSTKLEDSAMYFCASAGGTGQSQYFGPGTRLLVL.

The chain is built from TRBV5-1 and TRBJ1-3; 7 positions agree with TRBD1. The CDR3 contains 14 residues. Germline trimming cut 0 bases from V and 6 bases from J; bases unmatched to any gene: 3. Germline CDR1 and CDR2: SGHRS and YFSETQ. This CDR3 is CASSLGGGENTIYF. The DNA of the CDR3 is TGCGCCAGCAGCTTGGGAGGGGGCGAAAACACCATATATTTT.

This clone came up a few times. The chain has TRBV12-3 or TRBV12-4 and TRBJ1-1, with D hard to call. CDR3 size: 12 residues. Trimming cost V 3 bases and J 5 bases, with 7 bases left between them. DNA of the CDR3: TGTGCCAGCAGTTTGGCTTCGACTGAAGCTTTCTTT. It yields the protein CASSLASTEAFF.

This clone was seen a handful of times. The V gene is TRBV19, the J gene TRBJ1-2, with a weak D call TRBD1 (6 bases). Per germline, CDR1 LNHDA and CDR2 SQIVND (reference sequence). The CDR3 contains 14 residues. V was cut by 3 bases and J by 1 base, with 9 bases left in between. The CDR3 loop reads CASSINRDNYGYTF. CDR3 in DNA: TGTGCCAGTAGTATTAACAGGGATAACTATGGCTACACCTTC.

The genes are TRBV11-3 and TRBJ2-7, with D tentatively TRBD2 (5 bases). Germline V CDR1 and CDR2: SGHNT, YENEEA. This CDR3 spans 14 amino acids. V dropped 0 bases and J dropped 1 base, with 7 bases sitting between them. The CDR3 region is CASSLEGGSYEQYF. For the CDR3, the DNA is TGTGCCAGCAGCTTAGAGGGCGGGTCCTACGAGCAGTACTTC.

The rearrangement uses TRBV5-4 and TRBJ2-5; 10 positions agree with TRBD2. V dropped 3 bases and J dropped 2; count of bases not matched to a gene: 7. The CDR3 consists of 16 residues. CDR1 and CDR2 (germline): SGHNT, YYREEE (reference sequence). CDR3 sequence: CASSSRLAGGQETQYF. DNA for the CDR3: TGTGCCAGCAGCTCCCGATTAGCGGGGGGACAAGAGACCCAGTACTTC.

Only a few counts were recorded for this clone. The chain links TRBV29-1 to TRBJ1-4; D gene uncertain. CDR1 is SQVTM and CDR2 is ANQGSEA in the germline V gene. V lost 4 bases, J lost 0 bases, and 9 bases lay in between. CDR3 length equals 14 residues. CDR3 protein: CSVVPDTTNEKLFF. In nucleotides, the CDR3 is TGCAGCGTTGTCCCCGACACAACTAATGAAAAACTGTTTTTT. The complete variable domain, with remaining parts taken from reference TRBV29-1 and TRBJ1-4, reads SAVISQKPSRDICQRGTSLTIQCQVDSQVTMMFWYRQQPGQSLTLIATANQGSEATYESGFVIDKFPISRPNLTFSTLTVSNMSPEDSSIYLCSVVPDTTNEKLFFGSGTQLSVL.

The rearrangement uses TRBV11-3 and TRBJ2-5; the match to TRBD2 covers 11 bases. Germline assignment: CDR1 SGHNT and CDR2 YENEEA. With 2 bases clipped from V and 4 bases from J, the junction kept 3 bases outside the gene matches. CDR3 length: 15 amino acids. In DNA form, the CDR3 reads TGTGCCAGCAGCTTAACTAGCGGGAGCGGAGAGACCCAGTACTTC. This sequence encodes CASSLTSGSGETQYF.

The chain carries TRBV25-1 and TRBJ2-1, with a weak D call TRBD1 (6 bases). The germline V and J ends were trimmed by 5 bases and 4 bases, with 12 bases remaining between them. From germline, CDR1 is MGHDK and CDR2 SYGVNS. The CDR3 contains 14 residues. The CDR3 loop reads CASSRSDRYNEQFF. The DNA of the CDR3 is TGTGCCAGCAGTCGTAGCGACAGGTACAATGAGCAGTTCTTC.

This chain links TRBV5-1 with TRBJ2-1; 8 bases line up with TRBD2. CDR3 length: 17 residues. Germline CDR1 is SGHRS and CDR2 is YFSETQ. The ends lost 0 bases at V and 2 bases at J; junction bases unmatched: 7. CDR3 loop: CASSLEGSGVAYNEQFF. The CDR3 DNA sequence: TGCGCCAGCAGCTTGGAAGGTAGCGGGGTCGCCTACAATGAGCAGTTCTTC.

This sequence joins TRBV7-2 and TRBJ2-7; TRBD1 matches 8 bases. This CDR3 has 12 amino acids. J gave up 9 bases and V 5 bases, and 6 bases lay outside the gene matches. CDR1 is SGHTA, CDR2 FQGNSA, per germline. For the CDR3, the DNA is TGTGCCAGCAGCCGAGACAGGGGCGGGCAGTACTTC. Translated: CASSRDRGGQYF. Combining the CDR3 with reference TRBV7-2 and TRBJ2-7 gives the whole variable domain GAGVSQSPSNKVTEKGKDVELRCDPISGHTALYWYRQSLGQGLEFLIYFQGNSAPDKSGLPSDRFSAERTGGSVSTLTIQRTQQEDSAVYLCASSRDRGGQYFGPGTRLTVT.

CDR3 protein: CASRLASGNEQFF. The DNA of the CDR3 is TGTGCCAGCAGACTGGCTAGCGGGAATGAGCAGTTCTTC. This chain links TRBV6-5 with TRBJ2-1; 8 bases match TRBD2. Germline values: CDR1 MNHEY, CDR2 SVGAGI. The V gene end was trimmed by 6 bases and the J gene end by 7 bases; junction bases not matched to a gene: 5. This CDR3 spans 13 amino acids.

The V and J genes are TRBV11-3 and TRBJ2-5; TRBD2 might be the D (5 bases). This CDR3 comprises 20 residues. Between the trimmed V and J ends, which lost 5 bases and 1 base, there was a span of 29 bases. Germline CDR1 is SGHNT and CDR2 is YENEEA. CDR3 sequence: CASSRSWVGLAHLSQETQYF. The CDR3 nucleotides are TGTGCCAGCAGCCGTTCGTGGGTAGGGCTAGCCCACTTATCCCAAGAGACCCAGTACTTC.

The chain recombines TRBV30 with TRBJ2-7, with D possibly matching TRBD2 (6 bases). Trimming pared 3 bases from V and 3 bases from J, leaving 15 bases between. This CDR3 comprises 14 residues. Germline V gene sequence: CDR1 GTSNPN, CDR2 SVGIG (reference sequence). The CDR3 DNA sequence: TGTGCCTGGAGCCTCGCGGGACGTCTCTACGAGCAGTACTTC. This gives the protein CAWSLAGRLYEQYF. Variable domain in full (rest from reference TRBV30 and TRBJ2-7): SQTIHQWPATLVQPVGSPLSLECTVEGTSNPNLYWYRQAAGRGLQLLFYSVGIGQISSEVPQNLSASRPQDRQFILSSKKLLLSDSGFYLCAWSLAGRLYEQYFGPGTRLTVT.

CDR3 amino acids: CASSPQLFLKVAANYGYTF. CDR3 bases: TGTGCCAGCTCACCACAATTATTCTTAAAGGTAGCAGCTAACTATGGCTACACCTTC. The chain carries TRBV18 and TRBJ1-2; D not resolved. The germline V gene encodes CDR1 KGHSH and CDR2 LQKENI. Trimming shortened V by 1 base and J by 0 bases, and 21 bases separated the two germline ends. The CDR3 contains 19 residues.

V and J are TRBV5-1 and TRBJ2-5; 12 bases agree with TRBD2. Germline V gene lookup returns CDR1 SGHRS and CDR2 YFSETQ. Trimming cost V 4 bases and J 2 bases; bases outside gene matches: 6. This CDR3 is 16 amino acids long. CDR3 sequence: CASSPGTSGFQETQYF. For the CDR3, the DNA is TGCGCCAGCAGCCCGGGGACTAGCGGGTTTCAAGAGACCCAGTACTTC.

V usage is TRBV5-1 and J usage is TRBJ2-3, with TRBD1 matching 8 bases. Germline CDR1 reads SGHRS; CDR2 reads YFSETQ. The CDR3 contains 15 residues. V dropped 2 bases and J dropped 2; count of bases not matched to a gene: 4. Written as DNA, the CDR3 is TGCGCCAGCAGCTTCATGACAGGGGACACAGATACGCAGTATTTT. Its protein product is CASSFMTGDTDTQYF.

V and J are TRBV7-8 and TRBJ2-3; 9 nucleotides agree with TRBD1. The CDR3 spans 16 residues. V shed 5 bases, J shed 1 base, and the junction held 7 bases outside the gene matches. CDR1 is SGHVS, CDR2 FQNEAQ, per germline. The CDR3 region is CASSRYRDRGTDTQYF. CDR3 nucleotides: TGTGCCAGCAGCCGATACCGGGACAGGGGCACAGATACGCAGTATTTT.